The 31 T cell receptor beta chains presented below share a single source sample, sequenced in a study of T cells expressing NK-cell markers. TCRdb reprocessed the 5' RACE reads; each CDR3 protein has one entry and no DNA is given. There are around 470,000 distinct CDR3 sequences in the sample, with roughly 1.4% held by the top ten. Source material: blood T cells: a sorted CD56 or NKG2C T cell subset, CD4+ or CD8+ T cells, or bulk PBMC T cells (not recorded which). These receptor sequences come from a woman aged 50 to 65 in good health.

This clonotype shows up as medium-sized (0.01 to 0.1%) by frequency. CDR3 region: CASSLAATEKETQYF. The genes are TRBV5-1 and TRBJ2-5. The CDR3 totals 15 residues. CDR1 is SGHRS, CDR2 YFSETQ, per germline. The variable domain in full, completed from reference TRBV5-1 and TRBJ2-5, reads KAGVTQTPRYLIKTRGQQVTLSCSPISGHRSVSWYQQTPGQGLQFLFEYFSETQRNKGNFPGRFSGRQFSNSRSEMNVSTLELGDSALYLCASSLAATEKETQYFGPGTRLLVL.

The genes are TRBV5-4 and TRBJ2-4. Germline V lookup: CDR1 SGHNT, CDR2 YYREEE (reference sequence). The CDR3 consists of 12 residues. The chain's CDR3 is CASSSQKNIQYF.

The CDR3 loop is CSARKISSGNTIYF. The rearrangement uses TRBV20-1 and TRBJ1-3. Germline V gene sequence: CDR1 DFQATT, CDR2 SNEGSKA (reference sequence). The CDR3 is 14 residues long.

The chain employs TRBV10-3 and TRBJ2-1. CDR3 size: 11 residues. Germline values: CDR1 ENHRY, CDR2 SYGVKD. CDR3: CAIKDFDEQFF.

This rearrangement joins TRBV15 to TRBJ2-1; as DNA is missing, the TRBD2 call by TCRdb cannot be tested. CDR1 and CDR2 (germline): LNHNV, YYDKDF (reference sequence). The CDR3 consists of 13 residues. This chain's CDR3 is CAAGRDYVNEQFF.

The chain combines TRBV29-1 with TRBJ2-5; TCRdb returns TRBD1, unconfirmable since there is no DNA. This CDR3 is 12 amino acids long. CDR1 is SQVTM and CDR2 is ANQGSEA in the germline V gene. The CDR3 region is CSVTWGEETQYF.

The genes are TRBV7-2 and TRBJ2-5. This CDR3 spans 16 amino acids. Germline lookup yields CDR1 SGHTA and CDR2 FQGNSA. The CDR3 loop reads CASSLGGAGRFETQYF.

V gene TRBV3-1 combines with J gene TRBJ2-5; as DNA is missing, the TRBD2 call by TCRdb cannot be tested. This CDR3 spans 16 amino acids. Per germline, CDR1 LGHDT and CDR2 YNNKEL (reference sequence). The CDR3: CASSQRASGSQETQYF.

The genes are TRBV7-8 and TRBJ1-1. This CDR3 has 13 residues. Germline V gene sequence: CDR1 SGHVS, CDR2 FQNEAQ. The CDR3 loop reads CASSLAGARGTFF.

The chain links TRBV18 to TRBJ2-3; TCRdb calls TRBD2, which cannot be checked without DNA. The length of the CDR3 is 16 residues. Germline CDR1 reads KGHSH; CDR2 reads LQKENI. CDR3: CASSPWTPASTDTQYF.

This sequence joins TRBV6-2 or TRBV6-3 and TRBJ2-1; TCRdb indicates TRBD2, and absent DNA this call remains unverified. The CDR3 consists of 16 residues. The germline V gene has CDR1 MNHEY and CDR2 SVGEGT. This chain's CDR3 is CASTPSTSPRHNEQFF.

The CDR3 here is CASSDSLAGDYNEQFF. This chain links TRBV6-4 with TRBJ2-1; with no DNA, the TCRdb D assignment of TRBD2 cannot be verified. This CDR3 is 16 amino acids long. From germline, CDR1 is MRHNA and CDR2 SNTAGT.

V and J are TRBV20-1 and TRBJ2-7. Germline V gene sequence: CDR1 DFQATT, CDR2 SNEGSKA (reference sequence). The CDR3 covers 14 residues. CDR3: CSARSLGRSYEQYF.

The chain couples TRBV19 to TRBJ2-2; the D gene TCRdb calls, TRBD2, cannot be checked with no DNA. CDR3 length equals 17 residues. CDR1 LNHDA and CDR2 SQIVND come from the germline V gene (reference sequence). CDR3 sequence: CASRRDTGTAGAGELFF.

CDR3 sequence: CSARDSGQGQETQYF. The chain couples TRBV20-1 to TRBJ2-5; without DNA, the TCRdb call of TRBD1 cannot be checked. Germline-derived CDR1 and CDR2 are DFQATT and SNEGSKA (reference sequence). The CDR3 spans 15 residues.

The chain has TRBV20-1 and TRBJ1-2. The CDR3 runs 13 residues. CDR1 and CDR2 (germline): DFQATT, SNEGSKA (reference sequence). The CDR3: CSARDQEERGYTF.

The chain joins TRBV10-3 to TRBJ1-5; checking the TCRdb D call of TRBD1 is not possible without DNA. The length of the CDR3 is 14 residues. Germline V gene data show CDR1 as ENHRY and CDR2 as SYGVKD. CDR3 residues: CAIGRQGSNQPQHF.

Here the CDR3 reads CASSPPHLSGSARGTQYF. The chain combines TRBV18 with TRBJ2-3; TCRdb's D call of TRBD2 is untestable without DNA. This CDR3 spans 18 amino acids. CDR1 and CDR2 (germline): KGHSH, LQKENI.

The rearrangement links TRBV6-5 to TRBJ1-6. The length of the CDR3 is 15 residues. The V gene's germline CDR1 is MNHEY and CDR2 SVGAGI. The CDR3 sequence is CAAGGVGHGNSPLHF.

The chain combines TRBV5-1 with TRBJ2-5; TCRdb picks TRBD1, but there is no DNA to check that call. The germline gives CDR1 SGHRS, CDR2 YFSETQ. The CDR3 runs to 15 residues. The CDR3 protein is CASSPGHGVVETQYF.

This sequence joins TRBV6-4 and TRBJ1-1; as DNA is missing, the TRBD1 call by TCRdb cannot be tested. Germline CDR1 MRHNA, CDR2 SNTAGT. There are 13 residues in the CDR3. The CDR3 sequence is CASRRTTDTEAFF.

The CDR3 loop is CASSPRESHQETQYF. This sequence joins TRBV6-5 and TRBJ2-5. The CDR3 contains 15 residues. The germline V gene has CDR1 MNHEY and CDR2 SVGAGI.

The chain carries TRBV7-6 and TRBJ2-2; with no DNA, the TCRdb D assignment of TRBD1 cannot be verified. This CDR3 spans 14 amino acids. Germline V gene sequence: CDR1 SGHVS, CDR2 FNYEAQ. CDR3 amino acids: CASSSGQNTGELFF.

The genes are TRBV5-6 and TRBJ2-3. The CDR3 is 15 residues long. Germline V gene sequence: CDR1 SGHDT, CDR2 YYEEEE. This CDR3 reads CASSPIKPSTDTQYF.

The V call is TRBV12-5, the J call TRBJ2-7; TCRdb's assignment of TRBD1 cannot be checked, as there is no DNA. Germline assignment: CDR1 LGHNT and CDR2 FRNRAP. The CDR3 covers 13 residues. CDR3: CASGSPGTHEQYF.

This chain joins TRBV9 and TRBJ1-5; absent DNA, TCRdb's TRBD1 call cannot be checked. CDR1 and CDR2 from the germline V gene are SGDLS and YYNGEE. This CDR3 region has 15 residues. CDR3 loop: CASSSGGGHGQPQHF.

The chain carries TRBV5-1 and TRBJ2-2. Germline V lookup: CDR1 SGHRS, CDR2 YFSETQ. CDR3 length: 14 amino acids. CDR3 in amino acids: CASSSEAETGELFF.

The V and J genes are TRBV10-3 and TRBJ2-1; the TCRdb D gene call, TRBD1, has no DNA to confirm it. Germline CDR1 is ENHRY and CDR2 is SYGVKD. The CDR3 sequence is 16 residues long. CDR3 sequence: CAIRDLAGGNYNEQFF.

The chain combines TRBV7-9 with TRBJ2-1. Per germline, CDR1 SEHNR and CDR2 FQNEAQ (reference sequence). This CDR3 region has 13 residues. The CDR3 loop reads CASSFWGRNEQFF.

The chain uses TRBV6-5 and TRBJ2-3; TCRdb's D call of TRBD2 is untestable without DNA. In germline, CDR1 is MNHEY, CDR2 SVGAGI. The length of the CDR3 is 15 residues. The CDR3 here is CASRGTSGHGNTQYF.

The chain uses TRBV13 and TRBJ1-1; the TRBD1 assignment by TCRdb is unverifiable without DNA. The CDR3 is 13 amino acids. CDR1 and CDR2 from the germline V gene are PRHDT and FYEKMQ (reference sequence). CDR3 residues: CASSYKQGIEAFF.